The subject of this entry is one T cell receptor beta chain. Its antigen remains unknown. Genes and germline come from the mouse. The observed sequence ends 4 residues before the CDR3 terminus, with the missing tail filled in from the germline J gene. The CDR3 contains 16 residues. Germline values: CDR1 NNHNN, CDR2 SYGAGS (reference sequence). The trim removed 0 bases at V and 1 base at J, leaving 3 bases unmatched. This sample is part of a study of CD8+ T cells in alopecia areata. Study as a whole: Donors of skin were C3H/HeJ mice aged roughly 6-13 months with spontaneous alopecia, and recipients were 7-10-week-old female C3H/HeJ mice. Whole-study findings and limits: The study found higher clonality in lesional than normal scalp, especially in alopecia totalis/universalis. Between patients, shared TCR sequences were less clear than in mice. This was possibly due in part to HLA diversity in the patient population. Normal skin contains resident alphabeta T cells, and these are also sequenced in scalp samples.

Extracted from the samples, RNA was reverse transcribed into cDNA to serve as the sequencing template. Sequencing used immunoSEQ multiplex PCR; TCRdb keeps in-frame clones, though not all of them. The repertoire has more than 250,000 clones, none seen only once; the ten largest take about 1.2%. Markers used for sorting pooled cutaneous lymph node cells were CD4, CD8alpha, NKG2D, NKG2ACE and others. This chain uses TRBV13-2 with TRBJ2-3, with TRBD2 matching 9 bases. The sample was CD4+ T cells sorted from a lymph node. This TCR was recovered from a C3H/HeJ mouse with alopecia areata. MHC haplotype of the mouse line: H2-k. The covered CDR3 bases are TGTGCCAGCGGTGATGCATGGACTGGGGGTGCAGAA. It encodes CASGDAWTGGAE. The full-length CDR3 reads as CASGDAWTGGAETLYF.